This TCR beta chain stems from a study of post-analysis software for immune sequencing data (dated by TCRdb to between 2014 and 2017). Turning to the overall study: Relapsing-remitting, secondary progressive and progressive-relapsing multiple sclerosis were recorded as disease courses, and subtype annotation was lacking for some patients. A subset of samples was prepared in parallel using single-end sample barcoding, then pooled and co-amplified after Illumina adapter ligation. Patient repertoires were compared against some twelve previously published healthy control repertoires from donors aged about 6 to 25 years. General study outcomes and caveats: The control group was slightly older than the multiple sclerosis patient group. When samples were clustered directly using the F measure, samples prepared in the same batch co-clustered strongly, which prompted a batch-effect correction. Significantly higher frequencies in patients than in controls were found for five TRBV segments, including TRBV5-6, TRBV5-1 and TRBV20-1. Normalized Chao1 diversity was significantly lower in multiple sclerosis patients than controls, suggesting substantial peripheral T-cell clonal expansion.

The CDR3 runs 13 amino acids, cysteine and phenylalanine included. Just the 39-base CDR3 DNA is kept, in frame starting at base 1. V gives up 1 base and J gives up 4 bases, and the segment between their germline ends measures 8 bases. Reading the germline V gene gives CDR1 LGHNA and CDR2 YNFKEQ. TCR beta repertoires were profiled from peripheral blood of about a dozen young patients with multiple sclerosis to demonstrate the VDJtools post-analysis software. The multiple sclerosis patients were children and adolescents ranging in age from about 6 to 17 years. About this clonotype itself: Its antigen has not been determined. Qualities for individual bases were not recorded, and no much larger clone is one base off.

The library was made by PCR. The sequencer listed for this sample is Illumina HiSeq 2500. To reduce PCR and sequencing biases, unique molecular identifiers were built into the TCR beta cDNA libraries. Approximately 500,000 cDNA molecules were obtained for every 1 to 10 million input T cells, so each molecule roughly corresponded to one T cell. The patient libraries were prepared and sequenced using the same protocol as the earlier healthy control dataset. Within a given batch, samples were prepared together, multiplexed and sequenced on the same HiSeq lane. Regarding the original processing steps: Raw barcoded reads were processed with MIGEC, and single-read molecular identifier groups were discarded before consensus assembly and CDR3 extraction. Clonotype tables were post-analysed with VDJtools, normalizing diversity by down-sampling all datasets to the smallest sample size. In repertoire overlap clustering, CDR3 amino acid sequences, but not nucleotide sequences, were matched to correct batch-related cross-sample contamination. Starting from the raw public reads, TCRdb applied fastp trimming at Q25, assembled clones with MiXCR and retained in-frame beta chains. Each CDR3 protein appears once, grouped with its most common genes and DNA. In this record, the V and J calls reflect TCRdb's handling and not the investigators' own analysis. This sample lists under 650,000 distinct CDR3 sequences; about 44% were detected once. The leading ten clones occupy more than 1.5% of the sample.

The receptor chain draws on TRBV4-2 and TRBJ2-7; the D gene cannot be resolved reliably. The receptor's source is a girl aged 10 to 17 with multiple sclerosis. Sequences were obtained from blood. The CDR3 region reads CASSQGEPYEQYF. In nucleotide form, the sequence is TGTGCCAGCAGCCAAGGAGAGCCTTACGAGCAGTACTTC.